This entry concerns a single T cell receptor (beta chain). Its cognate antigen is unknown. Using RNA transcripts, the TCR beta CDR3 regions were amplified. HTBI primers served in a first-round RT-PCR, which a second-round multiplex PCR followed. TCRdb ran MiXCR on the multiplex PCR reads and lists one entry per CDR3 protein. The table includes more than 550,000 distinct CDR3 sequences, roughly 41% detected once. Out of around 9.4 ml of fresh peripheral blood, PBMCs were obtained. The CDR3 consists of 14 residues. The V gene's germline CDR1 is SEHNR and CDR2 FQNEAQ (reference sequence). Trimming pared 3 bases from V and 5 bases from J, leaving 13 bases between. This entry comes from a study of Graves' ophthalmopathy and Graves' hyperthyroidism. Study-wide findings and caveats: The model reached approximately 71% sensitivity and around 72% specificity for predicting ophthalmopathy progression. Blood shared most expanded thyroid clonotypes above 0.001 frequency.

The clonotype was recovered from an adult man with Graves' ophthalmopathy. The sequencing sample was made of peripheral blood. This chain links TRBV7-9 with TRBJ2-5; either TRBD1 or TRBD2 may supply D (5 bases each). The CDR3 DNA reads TGTGCCAGCAGCTTGGGACGGATAATGGAGACCCAGTACTTC. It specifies CASSLGRIMETQYF.